This TCR beta chain was captured by sequencing in a study of T-cell reconstitution after alpha-beta-depleted transplantation in children. This clonotype was counted a single time. One base away lies a much larger clone, so this may be a sequencing read error. The CDR3 extends over 16 amino acids. Germline loops: CDR1 SEHNR, CDR2 FQNEAQ (reference sequence). Molecular barcoding with unique molecular identifiers was used for the TCRbeta library. In TCRdb, the PCR reads were re-called with MiXCR into one record per CDR3 protein. The sample includes some 250,000 distinct CDR3 sequences, 12% of them seen just once.

The sequencing used PBMCs from the stem cell graft donor, collected from the stem cell graft. The TCR was taken from a human donor who donated a stem cell graft to a child with acute lymphoblastic leukemia. V usage is TRBV7-9 and J usage is TRBJ2-4, with a weak D call TRBD2 (7 bases). The CDR3 sequence is CASSLQGGFGKNTQYF. For the CDR3, the DNA is TGTGCCAGCAGCCTACAGGGAGGGTTTGGCAAAAACACTCAGTACTTC.